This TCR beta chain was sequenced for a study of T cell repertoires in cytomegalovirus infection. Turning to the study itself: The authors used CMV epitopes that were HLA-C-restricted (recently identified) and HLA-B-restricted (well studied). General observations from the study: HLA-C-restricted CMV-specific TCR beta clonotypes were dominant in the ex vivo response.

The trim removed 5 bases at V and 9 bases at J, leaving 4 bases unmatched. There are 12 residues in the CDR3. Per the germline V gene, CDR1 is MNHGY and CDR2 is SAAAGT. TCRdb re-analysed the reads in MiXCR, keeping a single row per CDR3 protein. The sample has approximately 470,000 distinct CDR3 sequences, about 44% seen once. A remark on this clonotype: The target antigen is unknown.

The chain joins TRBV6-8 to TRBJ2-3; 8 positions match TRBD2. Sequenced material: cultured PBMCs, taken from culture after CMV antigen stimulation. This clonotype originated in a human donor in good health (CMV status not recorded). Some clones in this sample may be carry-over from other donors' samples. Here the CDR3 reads CASSRAGDTQYF. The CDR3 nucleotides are TGTGCCAGCAGTCGAGCGGGAGACACGCAGTATTTT.